This TCR beta chain appears in the sequencing data of a study of blood T cell repertoires in COVID-19. This clone has a handful of counts. Germline-derived CDR1 and CDR2 are SEHNR and FQNEAQ (reference sequence). CDR3 size: 13 residues. The V end was cut by 1 base, the J end by 6 bases, with 9 bases between. The authors' processing: Reference gene primer amplification gave estimated nucleated cell counts. Here immunoSEQ multiplex PCR was the method, and the copy in TCRdb shows in-frame clones only, minus some. D and trimming come from the DNA, and the V and J calls and clone size come from that table. The data show roughly 68,000 clones, about 87% seen once.

This receptor was taken from a woman in her seventies with acute or convalescent COVID-19. The sequenced sample consisted of peripheral blood. The rearrangement uses TRBV7-9 and TRBJ1-2; D gene unclear. CDR3: CASSLERLHGYTF. Here the CDR3 DNA reads TGTGCCAGCAGCTTAGAAAGACTCCATGGCTACACCTTC.